This T cell receptor (beta chain) was profiled in a study of blood T cells in healthy people across ages (dated by TCRdb to the mid-2010s). Some background on the complete study: In model experiments, template switching captured roughly one uniquely barcoded TCR beta cDNA molecule for every two T cells. To avoid experimental bias, donors of different ages were randomly spread across the sequencing lanes. The study measured age-related changes in TCR beta repertoire diversity using deep sequencing normalized with unique cDNA molecular identifiers. For two donors (one aged 18 to 29 and one aged 80 or older), the study analyzed two additional independent replicas of 1 million unique cDNA reads from the same blood draw. The donors were split into four age groups: young (average around 17 years), middle-aged (roughly 40), aged (approximately 60) and long-lived (more than 80). Study-wide findings and limitations: Total diversity estimates from one million sequenced T cells were considered lower bounds and underestimates. The CMV infection status of donors was not known, potentially confounding age-related changes in expanded clonotypes. Because profiling used bulk unsorted PBMCs, naive and antigen-experienced compartments could not be compared conclusively. As age increased, observed TCR beta diversity per million T cells dropped in a roughly linear way, and a significant reduction was already evident by age 40. There was a strong correlation between observed TCR beta diversity and the percentage of naive T cells measured by flow cytometry. The long-lived group showed more naive CD4+ T cells, fewer expanded clones and increased TCR diversity than the aged group, suggesting age selection.

Libraries came from 5' RACE. The data were produced on an Illumina HiSeq 2500. A second about 7 to 11 cycle PCR used a sample-barcoded 5' primer and a J-beta primer mix. A template-switch 5' adaptor carrying 12 random nucleotides introduced a unique molecular identifier onto each TCR beta cDNA molecule. At least 2.5 million CDR3-containing paired-end reads were obtained from each sample. All of the RNA was converted into first-strand cDNA using the Mint cDNA synthesis kit, with a TRBC-specific oligonucleotide serving as the primer. Following uracil-DNA glycosylase treatment, a first 18-cycle PCR with universal primers M1SS and BC2_uni_R was performed on all cDNA. Concerning the study's data processing: Each sample was normalized by randomly selecting 1 million high-quality reads, each carrying a distinct molecular identifier. Reads sharing molecular identifiers were discarded rather than binned into consensus sequences. MiTCR, run with a Q25 quality threshold and the strictest error-elimination algorithm, handled CDR3 identification, clonotype clustering and error correction. A nonparametric unseen species model using Euler transformation provided a lower-bound estimate of total TCR beta diversity. Using fastp trimming at Q25 and MiXCR clonotype assembly, TCRdb reanalyzed the public sequencing data and kept in-frame beta chains. Rows merge per CDR3 protein into single entries with the most common DNA and genes. TCRdb's processing, not the authors' own work, is the source of the V and J calls. This sample has 1.5 million to 2 million distinct CDR3 sequences in its table, and 40% to 55% of those were observed once. The biggest ten clones account for over 2% of the sample.

With respect to this clonotype: Its target antigen remains unknown. The input lacks base qualities; no much larger clone sits a single base away.

Donors were 39 systemically healthy Caucasian individuals from Russia aged roughly 6 to 100 years. Each donor gave roughly 11 milliliters of peripheral blood, drawn into EDTA-treated Vacutainer tubes. Ficoll-Paque density-gradient centrifugation was used to isolate PBMCs, with at least 6.5 million per sample. Trizol reagent was used to extract total RNA from the PBMCs, yielding at least 5 micrograms per sample. The percentages of naive CD45RAhigh/CD27high T cells were determined by flow cytometry on a PBMC aliquot from every donor. Inclusive of the bounding cysteine and phenylalanine, the CDR3 is 13 residues long. CDR3 DNA only is kept here, 39 bases in frame from base 1. For this chain, trimming is 5 bases at the V end and 7 bases at the J end, and the number of junction bases without a gene match is 5. As encoded in the germline V gene, CDR1 is LGHNT while CDR2 is FRNRAP.

The TCR originated in a woman in her thirties or forties in good health. Recombination connected TRBV12-5 to TRBJ2-5; 9 central bases correspond to TRBD1. The source material was blood. The nucleotide sequence is given as TGTGCTAGTGGTCGGGACAGGGTCGGGACCCAGTACTTC. Translated, this gives CASGRDRVGTQYF.